A single sample is the source of the 12 T cell receptor beta chains below, sequenced in a study of blood T cell repertoires in COVID-19. Assay: immunoSEQ multiplex PCR; the TCRdb copy retains only in-frame clones and omits some. Of 50,000 to 65,000 clones in the sample, roughly 86% were seen once. Sequenced: peripheral blood. The receptors were gathered from a man between 65 and 85 years old with acute or convalescent COVID-19.

The chain recombines TRBV19 with TRBJ1-2; weak D call: TRBD1 (6 bases). Germline CDR1 LNHDA, CDR2 SQIVND (reference sequence). With 7 bases removed from V and 3 bases from J, the gap between germline ends came to 15 bases. The CDR3 spans 14 residues. Here the CDR3 DNA reads TGTGCCAGTATTGGGGCAGGGGAGTACTATGGCTACACCTTC. Translated, it gives CASIGAGEYYGYTF.

The J gene is TRBJ1-3, the V gene TRBV5-1, with D unresolved. CDR3 size: 15 residues. Germline CDR1 SGHRS, CDR2 YFSETQ. The ends were cut back, 0 bases at V and 2 bases at J, with 9 bases in the middle. CDR3 residues: CASSLVSRPGNTIYF. The CDR3, as DNA: TGCGCCAGCAGCTTGGTGTCCAGGCCTGGAAACACCATATATTTT.

This chain joins TRBV9 and TRBJ1-1, with D unclear. Trimming cost V 4 bases and J 4 bases, with 14 bases left between them. This CDR3 contains 14 residues. Per germline, CDR1 SGDLS and CDR2 YYNGEE. The CDR3 is CASSPGLVVTEAFF. The CDR3 coding sequence is TGTGCCAGCAGCCCCGGTCTGGTGGTCACTGAAGCTTTCTTT.

This clone came up once. This sequence joins TRBV5-5 and TRBJ1-6; perhaps TRBD1 as D (6 bases). The CDR3 sequence is 14 residues long. V was trimmed by 4 bases and J by 11 bases, leaving 16 bases between them. Germline lookup yields CDR1 SGHKS and CDR2 YYEKEE (reference sequence). The CDR3 loop reads CASSTTGNRPPLHF. CDR3 in DNA: TGTGCCAGCAGCACCACAGGGAATCGGCCACCCCTCCACTTT.

The genes are TRBV7-9 and TRBJ1-5; 8 nucleotides align to TRBD1. Germline V gene lookup returns CDR1 SEHNR and CDR2 FQNEAQ (reference sequence). The CDR3 is made up of 16 amino acids. J was trimmed by 2 bases and V by 5 bases; bases with no gene match: 8. This CDR3 is CASSPLDRGGNQPQHF. The CDR3 DNA is TGTGCCAGCAGCCCATTAGACAGGGGCGGCAATCAGCCCCAGCATTTT.

V and J are TRBV7-3 and TRBJ2-7; TRBD1 aligns across 7 bases. Germline CDR1 reads SGHTA; CDR2 reads FQGTGA. This CDR3 is built from 15 residues. V gave up 5 bases and J gave up 0 bases; unmatched junction bases: 7. The CDR3 DNA follows: TGTGCCAGCAGCCCCTCCCGGGACAGCTCCTACGAGCAGTACTTC. This translates into CASSPSRDSSYEQYF.

This clone has a single count. V usage is TRBV11-2 and J usage is TRBJ2-2; no clear D. The V gene's germline CDR1 is SGHAT and CDR2 FQNNGV. V shed 7 bases and J shed 6 bases, with 12 bases lying between them. This CDR3 contains 13 residues. CDR3 residues: CASTLTLAGELFF. Here the CDR3 DNA reads TGTGCCAGCACCCTTACTCTTGCCGGGGAGCTGTTTTTT.

The chain has TRBV18 and TRBJ1-6; D not certain. The germline V and J ends were trimmed by 3 bases and 6 bases, with 12 bases remaining between them. The germline V gene encodes CDR1 KGHSH and CDR2 LQKENI. The CDR3 loop spans 15 amino acids. This CDR3 is CASSPAIVRNSPLHF. DNA of the CDR3: TGTGCCAGCTCACCTGCGATCGTACGTAATTCACCCCTCCACTTT.

The rearrangement uses TRBV5-1 and TRBJ1-4; 8 bases line up with TRBD1. From germline, CDR1 is SGHRS and CDR2 YFSETQ. CDR3 length: 14 amino acids. With V trimmed by 5 bases and J by 5 bases, 5 bases remained unmatched. In DNA, the CDR3 is TGCGCCAGCAGAGTTACAGGGGGAAATGAAAAACTGTTTTTT. It encodes CASRVTGGNEKLFF.

J is TRBJ2-1 and V is TRBV10-3; D tentatively fits TRBD1 or TRBD2 (6 bases each). This CDR3 is built from 14 residues. V dropped 8 bases and J dropped 0 bases, with 11 bases sitting between them. Germline V gives CDR1 ENHRY, CDR2 SYGVKD. The CDR3 here is CAIGGGPSYNEQFF. The DNA for the CDR3 is TGTGCCATCGGTGGGGGGCCCTCCTACAATGAGCAGTTCTTC.

This chain links TRBV19 with TRBJ2-2; the D gene is possibly TRBD1 (6 bases). The CDR3 extends over 15 amino acids. CDR1 is LNHDA and CDR2 is SQIVND in the germline V gene (reference sequence). Trimming removed 3 bases from V and 7 bases from J, with 15 bases in between. CDR3 bases: TGTGCCAGTAGTATGGCCCAGGGGAGCATCGGGGAGCTGTTTTTT. Translating it yields CASSMAQGSIGELFF.

The chain joins TRBV20-1 to TRBJ1-2; the match to TRBD1 covers 11 bases. V shed 5 bases and J 7 bases; nucleotides not matched to a gene: 6. The V gene's germline CDR1 is DFQATT and CDR2 SNEGSKA (reference sequence). CDR3 length equals 13 residues. CDR3 in amino acids: CSARGQGAIGYTF. DNA for the CDR3: TGCAGTGCTCGTGGACAGGGGGCGATTGGCTACACCTTC.